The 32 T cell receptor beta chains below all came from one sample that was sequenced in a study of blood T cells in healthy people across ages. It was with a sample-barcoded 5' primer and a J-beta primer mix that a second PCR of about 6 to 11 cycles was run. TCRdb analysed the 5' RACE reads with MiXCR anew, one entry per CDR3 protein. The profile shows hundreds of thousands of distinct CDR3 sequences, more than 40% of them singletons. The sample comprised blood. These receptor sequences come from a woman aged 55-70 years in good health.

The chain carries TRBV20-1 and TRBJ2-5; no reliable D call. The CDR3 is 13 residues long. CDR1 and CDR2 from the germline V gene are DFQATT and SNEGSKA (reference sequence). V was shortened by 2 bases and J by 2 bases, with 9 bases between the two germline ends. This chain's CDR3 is CSARSWLQETQYF. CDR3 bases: TGCAGTGCTAGAAGCTGGCTGCAAGAGACCCAGTACTTC.

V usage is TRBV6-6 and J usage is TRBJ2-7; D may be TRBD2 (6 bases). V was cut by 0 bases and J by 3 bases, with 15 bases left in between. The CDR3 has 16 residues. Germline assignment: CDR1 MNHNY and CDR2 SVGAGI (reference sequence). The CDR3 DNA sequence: TGTGCCAGCAGTTACTCGAGGTCGGGAGCCAGCTACGAGCAGTACTTC. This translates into CASSYSRSGASYEQYF.

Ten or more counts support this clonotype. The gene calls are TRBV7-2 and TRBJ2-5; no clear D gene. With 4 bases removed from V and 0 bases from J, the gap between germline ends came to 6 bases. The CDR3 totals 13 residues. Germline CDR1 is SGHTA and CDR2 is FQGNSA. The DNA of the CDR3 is TGTGCCAGCAGCTCGCCGAACCAAGAGACCCAGTACTTC. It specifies CASSSPNQETQYF.

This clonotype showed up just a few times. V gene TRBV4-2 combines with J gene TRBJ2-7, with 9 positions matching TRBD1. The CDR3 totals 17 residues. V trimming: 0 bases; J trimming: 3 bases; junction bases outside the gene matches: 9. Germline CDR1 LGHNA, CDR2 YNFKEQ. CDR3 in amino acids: CASSQDIPGTGYYEQYF. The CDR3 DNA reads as TGTGCCAGCAGCCAAGACATACCCGGGACAGGGTACTACGAGCAGTACTTC.

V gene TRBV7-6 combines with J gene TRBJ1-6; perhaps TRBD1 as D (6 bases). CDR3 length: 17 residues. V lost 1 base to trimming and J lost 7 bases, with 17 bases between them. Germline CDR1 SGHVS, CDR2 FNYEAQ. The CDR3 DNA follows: TGTGCCAGCAGCTTAGAGGCAGGGGTTCTGTCGAATTCACCCCTCCACTTT. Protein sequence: CASSLEAGVLSNSPLHF.

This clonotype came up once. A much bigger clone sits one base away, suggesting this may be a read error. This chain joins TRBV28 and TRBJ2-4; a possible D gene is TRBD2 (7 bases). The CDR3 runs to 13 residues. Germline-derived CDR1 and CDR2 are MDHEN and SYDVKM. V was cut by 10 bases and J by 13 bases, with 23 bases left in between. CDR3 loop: CATRRGGLYGQYF. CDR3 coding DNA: TGTGCCACACGCAGGGGAGGGCTCTACGGGCAGTACTTC.

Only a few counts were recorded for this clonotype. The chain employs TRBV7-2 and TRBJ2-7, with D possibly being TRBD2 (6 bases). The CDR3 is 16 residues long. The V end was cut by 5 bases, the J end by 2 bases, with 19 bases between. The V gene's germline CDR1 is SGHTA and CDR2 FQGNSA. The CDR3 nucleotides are TGTGCCAGCAGCCCGATCCGGGACTGGGGCCCCTACGAGCAGTACTTC. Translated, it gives CASSPIRDWGPYEQYF.

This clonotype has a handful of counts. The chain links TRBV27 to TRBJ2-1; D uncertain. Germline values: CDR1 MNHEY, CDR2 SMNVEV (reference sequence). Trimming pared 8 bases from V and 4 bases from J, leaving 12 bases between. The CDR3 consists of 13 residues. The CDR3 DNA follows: TGTGCCAGCGCCCAGCGACCGTACAATGAGCAGTTCTTC. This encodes CASAQRPYNEQFF.

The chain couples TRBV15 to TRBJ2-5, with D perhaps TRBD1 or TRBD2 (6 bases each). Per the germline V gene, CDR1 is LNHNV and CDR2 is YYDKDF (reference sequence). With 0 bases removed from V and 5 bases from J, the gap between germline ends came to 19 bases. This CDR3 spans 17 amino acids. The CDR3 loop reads CATSRDRGPRLVETQYF. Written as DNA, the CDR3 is TGTGCCACCAGCAGAGATCGGGGGCCTAGACTAGTGGAGACCCAGTACTTC.

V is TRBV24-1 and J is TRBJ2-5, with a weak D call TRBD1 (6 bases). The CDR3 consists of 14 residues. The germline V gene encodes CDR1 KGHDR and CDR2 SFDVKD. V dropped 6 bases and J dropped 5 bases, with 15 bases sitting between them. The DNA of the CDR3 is TGTGCCACCAGTCGGGCAGGGGTCAGGGAGACCCAGTACTTC. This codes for CATSRAGVRETQYF.

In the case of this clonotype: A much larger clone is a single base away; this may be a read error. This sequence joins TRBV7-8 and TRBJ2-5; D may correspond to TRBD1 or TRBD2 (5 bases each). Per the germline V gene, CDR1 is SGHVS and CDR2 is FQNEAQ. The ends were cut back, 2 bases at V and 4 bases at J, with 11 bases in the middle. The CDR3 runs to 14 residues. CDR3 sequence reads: CASSLLGVGETQYF. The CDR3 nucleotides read TGTGCCAGCAGCTTACTGGGGGTGGGAGAGACCCAGTACTTC.

As DNA, the CDR3 is TGTGCCAGCAGCGTAGGAGGACTAGCGGAGTACAATGAGCAGTTCTTC. This codes for CASSVGGLAEYNEQFF. The V call is TRBV9, the J call TRBJ2-1; 10 bases align to TRBD2. The J segment lost 4 bases and the V segment lost 0 bases, leaving 4 bases of the junction unmatched. Germline CDR1 reads SGDLS; CDR2 reads YYNGEE. CDR3 length: 16 residues.

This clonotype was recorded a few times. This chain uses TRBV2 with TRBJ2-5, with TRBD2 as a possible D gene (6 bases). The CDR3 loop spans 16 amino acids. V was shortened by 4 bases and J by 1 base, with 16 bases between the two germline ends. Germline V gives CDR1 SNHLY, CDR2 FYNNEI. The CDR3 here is CASSGPQGSGQETQYF. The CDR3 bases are TGTGCCAGCAGTGGGCCCCAGGGTAGCGGCCAAGAGACCCAGTACTTC.

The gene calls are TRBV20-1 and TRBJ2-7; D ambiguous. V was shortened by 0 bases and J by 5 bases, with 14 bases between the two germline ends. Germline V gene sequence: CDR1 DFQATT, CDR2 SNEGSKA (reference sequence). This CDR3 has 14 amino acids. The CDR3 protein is CSARDQLLPNEQYF. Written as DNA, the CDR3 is TGCAGTGCTAGAGATCAGCTACTACCAAACGAGCAGTACTTC.

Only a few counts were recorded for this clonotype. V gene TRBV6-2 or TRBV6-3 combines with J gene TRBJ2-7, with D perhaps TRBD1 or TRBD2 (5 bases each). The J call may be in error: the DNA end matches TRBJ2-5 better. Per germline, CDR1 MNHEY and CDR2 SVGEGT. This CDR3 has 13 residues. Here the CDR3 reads CASSRGIGETQYF. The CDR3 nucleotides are TGTGCCAGCAGTCGGGGCATAGGGGAGACCCAGTACTTC.

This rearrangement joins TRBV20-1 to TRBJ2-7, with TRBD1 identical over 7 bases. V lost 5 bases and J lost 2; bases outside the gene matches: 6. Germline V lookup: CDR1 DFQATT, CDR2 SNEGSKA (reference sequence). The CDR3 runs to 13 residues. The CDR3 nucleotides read TGCAGTGCTTTCCGGGACAGCACCTACGAGCAGTACTTC. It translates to CSAFRDSTYEQYF.

The CDR3 coding sequence is TGCAGCGTTTCCCAACAGGGTGCCTACGAGCAGTACTTC. This translates into CSVSQQGAYEQYF. The chain is built from TRBV29-1 and TRBJ2-7; D is possibly TRBD1 (6 bases). The germline gives CDR1 SQVTM, CDR2 ANQGSEA. The CDR3 sequence is 13 residues long. Trimming took off 5 bases at V and 2 bases at J, with 13 bases between the two ends.

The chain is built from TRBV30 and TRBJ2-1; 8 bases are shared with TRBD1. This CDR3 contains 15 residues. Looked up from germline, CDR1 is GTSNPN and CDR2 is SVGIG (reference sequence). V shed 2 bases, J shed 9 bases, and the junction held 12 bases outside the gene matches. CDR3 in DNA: TGTGCCTGGAGTACCGGGACAGGCTTTGGTGGTGAGCAGTTCTTC. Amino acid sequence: CAWSTGTGFGGEQFF.

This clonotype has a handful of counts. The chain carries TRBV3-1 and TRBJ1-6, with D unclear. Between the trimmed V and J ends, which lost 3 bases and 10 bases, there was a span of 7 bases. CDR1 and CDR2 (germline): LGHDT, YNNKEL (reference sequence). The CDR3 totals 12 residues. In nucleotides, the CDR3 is TGTGCCAGCAGCCAGGGCTACTCACCCCTCCACTTT. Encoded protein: CASSQGYSPLHF.

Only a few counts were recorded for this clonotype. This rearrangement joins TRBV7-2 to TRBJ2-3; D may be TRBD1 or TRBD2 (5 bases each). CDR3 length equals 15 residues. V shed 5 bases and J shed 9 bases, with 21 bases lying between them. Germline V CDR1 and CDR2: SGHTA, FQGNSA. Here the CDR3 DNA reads TGTGCCAGCAGCGGATTACGGGACGGCGCAGGCACGCAGTATTTT. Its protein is CASSGLRDGAGTQYF. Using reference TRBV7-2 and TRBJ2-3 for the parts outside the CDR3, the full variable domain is GAGVSQSPSNKVTEKGKDVELRCDPISGHTALYWYRQSLGQGLEFLIYFQGNSAPDKSGLPSDRFSAERTGGSVSTLTIQRTQQEDSAVYLCASSGLRDGAGTQYFGPGTRLTVL.

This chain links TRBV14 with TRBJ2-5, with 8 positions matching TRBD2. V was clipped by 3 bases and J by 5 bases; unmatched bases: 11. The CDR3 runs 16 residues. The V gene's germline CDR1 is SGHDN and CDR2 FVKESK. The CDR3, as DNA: TGTGCCAGCAGCCATGCCGCGGGAGGCTCCCAGGAGACCCAGTACTTC. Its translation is CASSHAAGGSQETQYF.

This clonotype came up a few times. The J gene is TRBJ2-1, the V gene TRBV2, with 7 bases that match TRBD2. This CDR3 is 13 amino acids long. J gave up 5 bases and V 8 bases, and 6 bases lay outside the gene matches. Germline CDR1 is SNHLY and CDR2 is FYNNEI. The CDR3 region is CASGRVANNEQFF. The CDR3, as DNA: TGTGCCAGCGGGAGGGTGGCGAACAATGAGCAGTTCTTC.

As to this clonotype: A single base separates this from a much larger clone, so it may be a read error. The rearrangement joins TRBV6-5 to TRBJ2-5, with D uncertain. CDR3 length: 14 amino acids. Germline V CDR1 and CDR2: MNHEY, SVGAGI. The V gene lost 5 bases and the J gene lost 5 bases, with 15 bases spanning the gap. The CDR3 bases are TGTGCCAGCAGTGACGATGCAGCACGGGAGACCCAGTACTTC. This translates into CASSDDAARETQYF.

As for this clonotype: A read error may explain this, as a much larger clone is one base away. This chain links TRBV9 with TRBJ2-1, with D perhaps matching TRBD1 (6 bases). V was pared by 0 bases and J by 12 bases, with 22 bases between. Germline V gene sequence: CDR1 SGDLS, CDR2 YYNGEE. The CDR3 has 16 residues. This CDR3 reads CASSVVSEWTAAGQFF. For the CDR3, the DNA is TGTGCCAGCAGCGTAGTTTCGGAATGGACAGCAGCTGGGCAGTTCTTC.

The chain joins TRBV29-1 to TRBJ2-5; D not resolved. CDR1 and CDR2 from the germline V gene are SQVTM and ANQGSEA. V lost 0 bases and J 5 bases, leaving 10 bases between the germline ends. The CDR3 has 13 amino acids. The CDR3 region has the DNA TGCAGCGTTGAAGAGGCCATCGGGGAGACCCAGTACTTC. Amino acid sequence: CSVEEAIGETQYF.

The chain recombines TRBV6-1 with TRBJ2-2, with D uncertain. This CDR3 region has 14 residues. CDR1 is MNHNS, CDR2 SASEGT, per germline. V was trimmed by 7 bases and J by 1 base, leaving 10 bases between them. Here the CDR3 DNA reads TGTGCCAGCATCGTTTACAGGAACACCGGGGAGCTGTTTTTT. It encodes CASIVYRNTGELFF.

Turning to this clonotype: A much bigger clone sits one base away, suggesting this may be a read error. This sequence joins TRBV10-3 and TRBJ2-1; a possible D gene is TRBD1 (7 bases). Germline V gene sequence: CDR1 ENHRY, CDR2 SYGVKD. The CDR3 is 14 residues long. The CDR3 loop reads CDIRQGGAYNEQFF. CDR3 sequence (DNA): TGTGACATCAGGCAGGGGGGTGCCTACAATGAGCAGTTCTTC.

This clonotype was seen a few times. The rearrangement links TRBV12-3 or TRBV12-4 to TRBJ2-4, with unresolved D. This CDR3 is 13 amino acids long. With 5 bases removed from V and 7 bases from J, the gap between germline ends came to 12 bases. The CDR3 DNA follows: TGTGCCAGCAGTGTCCTGGGGTTGAACATTCAGTACTTC. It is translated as CASSVLGLNIQYF.

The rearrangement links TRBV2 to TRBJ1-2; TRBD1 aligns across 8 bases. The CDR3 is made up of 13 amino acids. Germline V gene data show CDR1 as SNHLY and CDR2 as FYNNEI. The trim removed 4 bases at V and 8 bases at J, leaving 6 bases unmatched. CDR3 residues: CASSVVTGAGYTF. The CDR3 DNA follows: TGTGCCAGCAGTGTCGTGACAGGGGCCGGCTACACCTTC.

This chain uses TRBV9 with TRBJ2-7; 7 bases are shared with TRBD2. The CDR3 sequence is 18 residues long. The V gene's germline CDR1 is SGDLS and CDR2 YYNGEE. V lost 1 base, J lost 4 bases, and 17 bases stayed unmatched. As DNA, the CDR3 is TGTGCCAGCAGCGTACTACCCGTCAGGGAGGGCGGTTCTTACGAGCAGTACTTC. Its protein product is CASSVLPVREGGSYEQYF. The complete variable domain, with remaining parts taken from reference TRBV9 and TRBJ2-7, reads DSGVTQTPKHLITATGQRVTLRCSPRSGDLSVYWYQQSLDQGLQFLIQYYNGEERAKGNILERFSAQQFPDLHSELNLSSLELGDSALYFCASSVLPVREGGSYEQYFGPGTRLTVT.

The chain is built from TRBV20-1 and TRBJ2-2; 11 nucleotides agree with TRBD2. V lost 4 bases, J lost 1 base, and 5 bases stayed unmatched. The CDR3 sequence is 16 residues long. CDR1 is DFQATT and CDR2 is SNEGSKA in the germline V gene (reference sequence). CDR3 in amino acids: CSATTSGRLNTGELFF. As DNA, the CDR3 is TGCAGTGCTACTACTAGCGGGAGACTGAACACCGGGGAGCTGTTTTTT.

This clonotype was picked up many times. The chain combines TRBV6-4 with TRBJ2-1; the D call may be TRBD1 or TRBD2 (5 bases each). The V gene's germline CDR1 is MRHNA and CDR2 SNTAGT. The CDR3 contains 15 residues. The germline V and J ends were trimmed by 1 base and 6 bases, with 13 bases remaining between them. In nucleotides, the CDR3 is TGTGCCAGCAGTGACTTGGGGACCAATCCCAATGAGCAGTTCTTC. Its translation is CASSDLGTNPNEQFF.